Presented here are 19 T cell receptor beta chains from one specimen sequenced in a study of T cell repertoires in cytomegalovirus infection. For these receptors, no antigen is known. One entry per CDR3 protein, called by TCRdb with MiXCR from the reads. This table holds fewer than 200,000 distinct CDR3 sequences, about a fifth found once. The material sequenced was CD8+ T cells from cultured PBMCs, taken from culture after CMV antigen stimulation. The receptor source for this set is a human donor in good health (CMV status not recorded). Some clones in this sample may be carry-over from other donors' samples.

This clonotype was observed a few times. CDR3 protein: CASSHDTGELFF. CDR3 nucleotides: TGTGCCAGTAGTCACGACACCGGGGAGCTGTTTTTT. The V gene is TRBV28, the J gene TRBJ2-2; no clear D. The CDR3 contains 12 residues. CDR1 and CDR2 from the germline V gene are MDHEN and SYDVKM. Trimming took off 9 bases at V and 3 bases at J, with 8 bases between the two ends.

The V call is TRBV7-9, the J call TRBJ1-1, with a weak D call TRBD1 (5 bases). This CDR3 region has 17 residues. Between the trimmed V and J ends, which lost 5 bases and 2 bases, there was a span of 21 bases. Germline CDR1 is SEHNR and CDR2 is FQNEAQ (reference sequence). The CDR3 loop is CASSPPLELQGNTEAFF. The CDR3 region has the DNA TGTGCCAGCAGCCCCCCCTTAGAATTGCAGGGTAACACTGAAGCTTTCTTT.

V usage is TRBV3-1 and J usage is TRBJ1-2; D not resolved. CDR1 LGHDT and CDR2 YNNKEL come from the germline V gene (reference sequence). The V and J ends lost 0 bases and 0 bases respectively, with 14 bases between them. The CDR3 is made up of 17 amino acids. The CDR3 DNA follows: TGTGCCAGCAGCCAAGAATGGTACCGGGAAGCTAACTATGGCTACACCTTC. This gives the protein CASSQEWYREANYGYTF.

The genes are TRBV7-6 and TRBJ1-5; D is possibly TRBD1 (5 bases). This CDR3 spans 15 amino acids. CDR1 is SGHVS, CDR2 FNYEAQ, per germline. V gave up 1 base and J gave up 4 bases, with 11 bases separating them. DNA for the CDR3: TGTGCCAGCAGCTTAGGCATCGGGGGTAATCAGCCCCAGCATTTT. Translated: CASSLGIGGNQPQHF.

The chain carries TRBV7-8 and TRBJ1-3, with D uncertain. Trimming left V 1 base short and J 3 bases short, with 16 bases between. This CDR3 comprises 17 residues. CDR1 SGHVS and CDR2 FQNEAQ come from the germline V gene. The DNA of the CDR3 is TGTGCCAGCAGCTTAGTGACCCGGGATCGCCGTGGAAACACCATATATTTT. This gives the protein CASSLVTRDRRGNTIYF.

This clonotype was counted a few times. The rearrangement uses TRBV3-1 and TRBJ2-7, with 8 bases that match TRBD1. The V gene end was trimmed by 1 base and the J gene end by 3 bases; junction bases not matched to a gene: 2. CDR1 is LGHDT and CDR2 is YNNKEL in the germline V gene (reference sequence). The CDR3 consists of 14 residues. DNA of the CDR3: TGTGCCAGCAGCCAAGGGGGGACAGGCTACGAGCAGTACTTC. This codes for CASSQGGTGYEQYF.

The chain has TRBV7-2 and TRBJ2-1, with D possibly being TRBD2 (7 bases). Trimming took 1 base from V and 10 from J, leaving 14 bases between them. There are 14 residues in the CDR3. CDR1 and CDR2 from the germline V gene are SGHTA and FQGNSA. The CDR3 spells CASSLVRRGGEQFF. The CDR3 nucleotides are TGTGCCAGCAGCTTAGTCCGAAGGGGGGGCGAGCAGTTCTTC.

The genes are TRBV12-3 or TRBV12-4 and TRBJ1-6; TRBD1 matches 7 bases. The CDR3 spans 15 residues. With V trimmed by 9 bases and J by 6 bases, 11 bases remained unmatched. CDR3 residues: CASSDRVRINSPLHF. The CDR3 DNA reads as TGTGCCAGTTCCGACAGGGTGAGGATTAATTCACCCCTCCACTTT.

The chain recombines TRBV7-9 with TRBJ1-1; 8 nucleotides align to TRBD1. Germline V CDR1 and CDR2: SEHNR, FQNEAQ (reference sequence). This CDR3 has 15 residues. J was trimmed by 10 bases and V by 5 bases; bases with no gene match: 15. CDR3 in amino acids: CASSPRQGTYRGAFF. The CDR3 DNA sequence: TGTGCCAGCAGCCCCAGACAGGGGACCTACCGGGGAGCTTTCTTT.

This clonotype was seen a few times. This sequence joins TRBV5-4 and TRBJ2-1; D may correspond to TRBD1 or TRBD2 (5 bases each). V was shortened by 2 bases and J by 5 bases, with 11 bases between the two germline ends. Germline V gene lookup returns CDR1 SGHNT and CDR2 YYREEE (reference sequence). The CDR3 is 14 amino acids. CDR3 residues: CASSFGTDHNEQFF. The CDR3 DNA follows: TGTGCCAGCAGCTTCGGGACGGACCACAATGAGCAGTTCTTC.

The V gene is TRBV4-1, the J gene TRBJ2-7; the D gene could be TRBD1 or TRBD2 (5 bases each). The germline V and J ends were trimmed by 0 bases and 0 bases, with 9 bases remaining between them. The CDR3 extends over 15 amino acids. Germline lookup yields CDR1 MGHRA and CDR2 YSYEKL. CDR3 bases: TGCGCCAGCAGCCAAGATCGAGGGACCTCCTACGAGCAGTACTTC. Its translation is CASSQDRGTSYEQYF.

The rearrangement joins TRBV11-2 to TRBJ1-5, with D perhaps matching TRBD1 (6 bases). Between the trimmed V and J ends, which lost 3 bases and 4 bases, there was a span of 10 bases. Germline V gene data show CDR1 as SGHAT and CDR2 as FQNNGV. CDR3 size: 14 residues. CDR3 amino acids: CASSFSTGNQPQHF. The DNA for the CDR3 is TGTGCCAGCAGCTTTAGTACAGGGAATCAGCCCCAGCATTTT. Full variable domain (remainder filled in from reference TRBV11-2 and TRBJ1-5): EAGVAQSPRYKIIEKRQSVAFWCNPISGHATLYWYQQILGQGPKLLIQFQNNGVVDDSQLPKDRFSAERLKGVDSTLKIQPAKLEDSAVYLCASSFSTGNQPQHFGDGTRLSIL.

This clonotype turned up a few times. The V gene is TRBV6-2 or TRBV6-3, the J gene TRBJ2-7; TRBD2 matches at 8 bases. The CDR3 spans 14 residues. Germline assignment: CDR1 MNHEY and CDR2 SVGEGT. V lost 0 bases to trimming and J lost 2 bases; unmatched junction nucleotides: 0. CDR3 in DNA: TGTGCCAGCAGTTACTCGACTAGCGCCTACGAGCAGTACTTC. Its translation is CASSYSTSAYEQYF.

This clonotype was seen only a few times. V usage is TRBV6-2 or TRBV6-3 and J usage is TRBJ1-5; 8 positions agree with TRBD1. The CDR3 has 17 residues. Germline CDR1 is MNHEY and CDR2 is SVGEGT. The J segment lost 2 bases and the V segment lost 7 bases, leaving 13 bases of the junction unmatched. The CDR3 protein is CASTQTGEYKGNQPQHF. DNA for the CDR3: TGTGCCAGCACTCAGACAGGGGAGTATAAGGGCAATCAGCCCCAGCATTTT.

This chain links TRBV7-3 with TRBJ2-2; maybe TRBD1 (5 bases). CDR3 length: 13 amino acids. Germline assignment: CDR1 SGHTA and CDR2 FQGTGA. Deletions cut 6 bases from V and 4 bases from J, with 9 bases between. CDR3: CASSLDSTGELFF. The CDR3 DNA is TGTGCCAGCAGTCTTGACAGCACCGGGGAGCTGTTTTTT.

This clonotype was observed a few times. This rearrangement joins TRBV2 to TRBJ2-3; D may be TRBD1 (5 bases). Germline V gives CDR1 SNHLY, CDR2 FYNNEI. V was clipped by 9 bases and J by 2 bases, with 18 bases between them. The CDR3 has 15 residues. The CDR3 sequence is CASPLGAEFTDTQYF. The CDR3 bases are TGTGCCAGTCCCTTAGGGGCAGAATTCACAGATACGCAGTATTTT.

This chain links TRBV7-9 with TRBJ2-2; D is ambiguous. Trimming took 5 bases from V and 0 from J, leaving 13 bases between them. The CDR3 contains 16 residues. CDR1 is SEHNR and CDR2 is FQNEAQ in the germline V gene (reference sequence). The CDR3, as DNA: TGTGCCAGCAGCGCCTCGACGTATGCGAACACCGGGGAGCTGTTTTTT. Protein product: CASSASTYANTGELFF.

This clonotype came up a few times. J is TRBJ2-2 and V is TRBV14; D gene unclear. CDR3 length equals 11 residues. V gave up 5 bases and J gave up 9 bases, with 7 bases separating them. The germline gives CDR1 SGHDN, CDR2 FVKESK. The CDR3 coding sequence is TGTGCCAGCAGCGAGCTCCGGGAGCTGTTTTTT. Translated: CASSELRELFF.

V gene TRBV7-2 combines with J gene TRBJ2-1; 7 bases fit TRBD2. Germline CDR1 and CDR2: SGHTA and FQGNSA. V lost 4 bases, J lost 0 bases, and 3 bases stayed unmatched. The CDR3 has 15 amino acids. CDR3 bases: TGTGCCAGCAGCTCGGGGGGAGACTCCTACAATGAGCAGTTCTTC. Residues: CASSSGGDSYNEQFF. Filled out from reference TRBV7-2 and TRBJ2-1, the complete variable domain reads GAGVSQSPSNKVTEKGKDVELRCDPISGHTALYWYRQSLGQGLEFLIYFQGNSAPDKSGLPSDRFSAERTGGSVSTLTIQRTQQEDSAVYLCASSSGGDSYNEQFFGPGTRLTVL.